The TCR beta chain described here comes from a study of blood T cell repertoires in COVID-19. Study-level information: PBMCs, B-cell-depleted T cells, or T cells were the source of the cDNA or gDNA that made up the material.

Participant age was roughly 18 to 90 years, and participants resided in about two dozen US areas. Participants' reported clinical history set cohort assignment. Recovered Cohort 3 donors showed two negative PCRs, clearance, or symptom resolution. CDR1 and CDR2 (germline): SGHRS, YFSETQ. The V end was cut by 4 bases, the J end by 7 bases, with 18 bases between. The CDR3 consists of 15 residues. TCRdb keeps only in-frame clones here, not all; method: immunoSEQ multiplex PCR. The sample includes 290,000 or so clones, roughly 90% of them seen just once. The V gene is TRBV5-1, the J gene TRBJ2-1, with D possibly TRBD2 on 6 matching bases. The sequencing sample was made of PBMCs or T cells enriched from blood (not recorded which). The TCR originated in a woman aged 30 to 39 who had recovered from COVID-19. The CDR3 bases are TGCGCCAGCAGCCCTCTCGCGCGGGATAGTAATGAGCAGTTCTTC. Translation gives CASSPLARDSNEQFF.